The sequence of this TCR beta chain was determined in a study of naive and memory T cell subsets (dated by TCRdb to 2015 to 2018). Broadly, across the study: The figure summarizing these samples reported approximately ten blood donors, 7 tuberculin skin test biopsies and 3 saline control biopsies. PCR2 was typically a SYBR Green qPCR stopped at a set threshold; low-input samples could instead use end-point PCR (about 6 cycles). On the study overall, not on this receptor specifically: The RNA-based method was acknowledged as potentially sensitive to TCR transcript changes with T cell activation and differentiation.

The CDR3, from cysteine to phenylalanine, totals 14 residues. This entry keeps only the CDR3 DNA: 42 bases, framed from base 1. Trimming leaves V shorter by 3 bases and J shorter by 3 bases, with the junction holding 7 bases beyond the gene matches. CDR1 SQVTM and CDR2 ANQGSEA are derived from the germline V gene. The library was produced with 5' RACE. For the blood and skin samples, reverse transcription of TCR RNA was done with SuperScript IV along with alpha and beta constant region primers. The ligated cDNA was amplified in four rounds of PCR with nested alpha and beta constant region primers together with the SP2 primer. An oligonucleotide carrying the Illumina SP2 primer and a UMI was ligated to the 3' end of the cDNA by means of T4 RNA ligase 1. To prevent hairpin formation, the 12-nucleotide UMI was made up of two random hexamers with an eight-base spacer between them. From the second PCR onward, the TCR alpha and beta chain libraries were handled separately, and dual indexing was used for multiplexing. After pooling, the indexed libraries were analyzed by capillary electrophoresis and sequenced on either an Illumina MiSeq or NextSeq. PhiX DNA at about 5-7.5% was spiked into libraries to increase base diversity and improve cluster recognition. In the source study's methods: UMIs were extracted from read 2 by Demultiplexor and combined with the TCR sequence from read 1, and reads were split according to sample indices. V and J genes and V-J junctions were identified by Decombinator, which gave every TCR a five-part identifier that included V and J deletions. UMIs were used by Collapsinator to correct sequencing errors and PCR amplification heterogeneity, so that a UMI-based abundance was obtained for each TCR. CDR3Translator turned identifiers into nucleotide sequence, translated the nucleotide sequence into amino acids, and pulled out CDR3 regions based on terminal motifs. Error-corrected alpha and beta TCR counts from blood and skin were compared after normalization to input RNA amount. The raw public reads went through TCRdb reprocessing: fastp at Q25, MiXCR clone calling, in-frame beta chains kept. For every CDR3 protein sequence, its rows merge into one entry that carries the most common genes and DNA. What appears here as the V and J calls and clone size reflects TCRdb's work, not the paper's. Present in this sample are approximately 24,000 distinct CDR3 sequences, under 30% of which were seen just once. The leading ten clones occupy around 2% of the sample.

Based on its abundance in the sample, this clonotype is medium-sized (0.01 to 0.1%). Its antigen is currently not known. Qualities for individual bases were not recorded, and no much larger clone is one base off. For whole blood analysis, approximately 2.5 ml of peripheral blood was collected from healthy adult volunteers into Tempus tubes, and RNA was extracted following the manufacturer's instructions. The study described a robust, sensitive protocol for amplifying, sequencing and analyzing TCRs, using 3' ligation of a UMI-containing oligonucleotide to TCR cDNA. Total RNA, without cell sorting, was DNase treated with RQ1 DNase before reverse transcription, targeting roughly 1 to 1,100 ng input. Libraries were prepared from skin biopsies and whole blood so that pipeline robustness could be tested in samples in which T cells form a minority population.

The receptor was isolated from a female donor in good health. The chain employs TRBV29-1 and TRBJ2-5, and 7 junctional nucleotides match TRBD1. The nucleotide sequence reads as follows: TGCAGCGTTGATTCGCGGACAGGAGAAGAGACCCAGTACTTC. Translated, it reads CSVDSRTGEETQYF. Joined to the reference TRBV29-1 and TRBJ2-5 proteins, this CDR3 gives the full variable domain: SAVISQKPSRDICQRGTSLTIQCQVDSQVTMMFWYRQQPGQSLTLIATANQGSEATYESGFVIDKFPISRPNLTFSTLTVSNMSPEDSSIYLCSVDSRTGEETQYFGPGTRLLVL.